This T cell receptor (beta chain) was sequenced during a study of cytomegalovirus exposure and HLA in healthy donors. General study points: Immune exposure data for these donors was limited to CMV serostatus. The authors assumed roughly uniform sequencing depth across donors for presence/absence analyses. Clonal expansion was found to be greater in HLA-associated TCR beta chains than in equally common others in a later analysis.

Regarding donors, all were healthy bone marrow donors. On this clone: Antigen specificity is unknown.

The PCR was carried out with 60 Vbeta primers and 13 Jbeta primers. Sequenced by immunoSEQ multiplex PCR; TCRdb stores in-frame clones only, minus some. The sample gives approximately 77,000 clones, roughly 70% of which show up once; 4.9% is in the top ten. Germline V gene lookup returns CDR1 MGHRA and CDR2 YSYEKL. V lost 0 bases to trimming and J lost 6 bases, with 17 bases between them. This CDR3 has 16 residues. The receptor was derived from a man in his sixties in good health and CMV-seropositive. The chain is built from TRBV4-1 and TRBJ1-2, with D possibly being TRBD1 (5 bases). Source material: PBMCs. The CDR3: CASSQERAGRIHGYTF. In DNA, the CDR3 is TGCGCCAGCAGCCAAGAAAGGGCAGGGAGGATCCATGGCTACACCTTC.